A single sample is the source of the 19 T cell receptor beta chains below, sequenced in a study of graft-versus-host responses after intestinal transplantation (dated by TCRdb to the early 2020s). Dithiothreitol, EDTA incubations and collagenase D digestion were used to isolate intraepithelial and lamina propria lymphocytes from graft specimens. Libraries were made using the immunoSEQ multiplex PCR assay. Drawn from immuneACCESS, this table holds only the in-frame rearrangements with V and J called that TCRdb kept. Clones are partly lost; checked studies trace under half to an unresolved V gene and leave the rest unexplained. The sample table contains approximately 15,000 clones; only one count was recorded for roughly 82% of them. Of the sample, 3% to 4.5% falls within the top ten clones. The specimen was ileum tissue, collected 27 days after intestinal transplant. These receptors all come from a human patient who received an intestinal transplant, so some T cells may come from the graft donor.

The chain uses TRBV19 and TRBJ2-2; a possible D gene is TRBD2 (6 bases). The germline V gene encodes CDR1 LNHDA and CDR2 SQIVND (reference sequence). Trimming left V 3 bases short and J 4 bases short, with 12 bases between. The CDR3 is made up of 15 amino acids. CDR3 protein: CASSIRRGTTGELFF. The CDR3 DNA reads TGTGCCAGTAGTATTAGGAGGGGTACCACCGGGGAGCTGTTTTTT.

The CDR3 protein is CSVGQAITNYGYTF. The CDR3 DNA sequence: TGCAGCGTTGGACAGGCGATAACTAACTATGGCTACACCTTC. This sequence joins TRBV29-1 and TRBJ1-2; possibly TRBD1 for D (6 bases). Germline CDR1 and CDR2: SQVTM and ANQGSEA. Trimming stripped 4 bases from V and 0 bases from J, with 12 bases between. The CDR3 spans 14 residues.

There are a few counts of this clone. This sample includes further DNA sequences coding for the same CDR3. The rearrangement links TRBV5-1 to TRBJ2-5; D is unclear. The CDR3 length is 14 residues. Germline CDR1 SGHRS, CDR2 YFSETQ. With 0 bases removed from V and 2 bases from J, the gap between germline ends came to 8 bases. The CDR3 DNA follows: TGCGCCAGCAGCTTGGTAGCCAATCAAGAGACCCAGTACTTC. Translated, it gives CASSLVANQETQYF.

The genes are TRBV27 and TRBJ2-7, with D unresolved. The CDR3 covers 12 residues. Trimming took off 6 bases at V and 4 bases at J, with 10 bases between the two ends. Germline values: CDR1 MNHEY, CDR2 SMNVEV (reference sequence). DNA of the CDR3: TGTGCCAGCAGCAACGACTTTTACGAGCAGTACTTC. Protein product: CASSNDFYEQYF.

The chain carries TRBV5-1 and TRBJ1-2; no clear D. This CDR3 comprises 16 residues. CDR1 is SGHRS, CDR2 YFSETQ, per germline. V gave up 0 bases and J gave up 4 bases, with 16 bases separating them. The CDR3 sequence: CASSLGSVEVPYGYTF. The CDR3 coding sequence is TGCGCCAGCAGCTTGGGGTCAGTTGAAGTCCCCTATGGCTACACCTTC.

This clone occurred a few times. J is TRBJ2-5 and V is TRBV16; the match to TRBD2 covers 9 bases. J lost 2 bases, V lost 2 bases, and 6 bases had no gene match. The CDR3 extends over 16 amino acids. The germline gives CDR1 KGHSY, CDR2 FQNENV. The CDR3 nucleotides read TGTGCCAGCAGCCAACTAGCGGGGAGCCAACAAGAGACCCAGTACTTC. Amino acids: CASSQLAGSQQETQYF. Drawing the rest from reference TRBV16 and TRBJ2-5, the complete variable domain is GEEVAQTPKHLVRGEGQKAKLYCAPIKGHSYVFWYQQVLKNEFKFLISFQNENVFDETGMPKERFSAKCLPNSPCSLEIQATKLEDSAVYFCASSQLAGSQQETQYFGPGTRLLVL.

In its sample, this clone was seen a few times. This sequence joins TRBV7-2 and TRBJ1-5, with a tentative D call TRBD1 (5 bases). Germline assignment: CDR1 SGHTA and CDR2 FQGNSA. The CDR3 has 16 residues. V gave up 2 bases and J gave up 2 bases, with 13 bases separating them. For the CDR3, the DNA is TGTGCCAGCAGCTTATATGGGGGGGAAGGCAATCAGCCCCAGCATTTT. It encodes CASSLYGGEGNQPQHF.

This clone was seen just once. This chain links TRBV28 with TRBJ1-4; a possible D gene is TRBD1 (6 bases). V was shortened by 3 bases and J by 8 bases, with 16 bases between the two germline ends. Germline V gene sequence: CDR1 MDHEN, CDR2 SYDVKM. This CDR3 has 15 residues. CDR3: CASSLVGAWGEKLFF. The CDR3 DNA reads TGTGCCAGCAGTTTGGTGGGGGCGTGGGGGGAAAAACTGTTTTTT.

Of note for this clone: Other DNA variants within this sample encode the same CDR3. This chain connects TRBV4-2 to TRBJ2-1, with D possibly TRBD1 on 6 matching bases. V gave up 1 base and J gave up 1 base, with 11 bases separating them. The length of the CDR3 is 16 residues. Germline loops: CDR1 LGHNA, CDR2 YNFKEQ. The CDR3 sequence: CASSQVLQGSYNEQFF. The DNA for the CDR3 is TGTGCCAGCAGCCAAGTTCTGCAGGGGTCCTACAATGAGCAGTTCTTC.

This clone was seen a few times. The chain links TRBV6-6 to TRBJ1-2; D possibly corresponds to TRBD1 (5 bases). CDR3 length equals 10 residues. CDR1 is MNHNY and CDR2 is SVGAGI in the germline V gene (reference sequence). V lost 6 bases to trimming and J lost 7 bases, with 6 bases between them. CDR3 DNA: TGTGCCAGCAGGCAGGGTGGCTACACCTTC. Residues: CASRQGGYTF.

By proportion, this clone is medium-sized. In the same sample, other DNA sequences code for this CDR3. The chain has TRBV18 and TRBJ2-2; TRBD1 matches at 7 bases. CDR1 and CDR2 (germline): KGHSH, LQKENI. The CDR3 is 15 residues long. The V and J ends lost 1 base and 1 base, in that order; junction bases with no gene match: 0. The CDR3 here is CASSPRDRNTGELFF. In nucleotides, the CDR3 is TGTGCCAGCTCACCACGGGACAGGAACACCGGGGAGCTGTTTTTT.

The rearrangement links TRBV11-1 to TRBJ2-1, with D maybe TRBD1 (6 bases). The CDR3 contains 13 residues. Trimming pared 1 base from V and 8 bases from J, leaving 9 bases between. Germline V gene data show CDR1 as SGHAT and CDR2 as FQDESV (reference sequence). The CDR3, as DNA: TGTGCCAGCAGCTTAGGAGAGGGGGATGAGCAGTTCTTC. Encoded protein: CASSLGEGDEQFF.

The genes are TRBV15 and TRBJ2-5; 8 bases are a match to TRBD2. Germline trimming cut 0 bases from V and 4 bases from J; bases unmatched to any gene: 10. This CDR3 is 17 amino acids long. CDR1 LNHNV and CDR2 YYDKDF come from the germline V gene (reference sequence). The CDR3 loop reads CATSRDTGTRSLETQYF. CDR3 nucleotides: TGTGCCACCAGCAGAGATACCGGGACTAGGAGCCTAGAGACCCAGTACTTC.

The chain has TRBV28 and TRBJ1-4, with D maybe TRBD1 (5 bases). Trimming took off 4 bases at V and 5 bases at J, with 14 bases between the two ends. Germline-derived CDR1 and CDR2 are MDHEN and SYDVKM. The CDR3 contains 15 residues. The CDR3: CASSSRRGDNEKLFF. DNA for the CDR3: TGTGCCAGCAGTTCCAGACGGGGGGACAATGAAAAACTGTTTTTT.

The chain combines TRBV30 with TRBJ2-2; 11 nucleotides line up with TRBD2. V lost 8 bases to trimming and J lost 4 bases; unmatched junction nucleotides: 6. CDR1 GTSNPN and CDR2 SVGIG come from the germline V gene (reference sequence). The CDR3 has 14 amino acids. In DNA form, the CDR3 reads TGTGCCGGTAGCGGGGGGGCTGTCACCGGGGAGCTGTTTTTT. Its protein product is CAGSGGAVTGELFF.

The chain is built from TRBV2 and TRBJ2-7, with 7 bases that match TRBD2. The junction had 14 bases not matched to a gene; V was cut back by 11 bases and J by 1 base. The CDR3 sequence is 15 residues long. The germline V gene has CDR1 SNHLY and CDR2 FYNNEI. The DNA for the CDR3 is TGTGCCGTCATTTTATGGGGGGGGAAGTCCTACGAGCAGTACTTC. Translated, it gives CAVILWGGKSYEQYF.

The rearrangement joins TRBV5-1 to TRBJ2-1; 8 bases are shared with TRBD1. Germline CDR1 SGHRS, CDR2 YFSETQ. The CDR3 covers 14 residues. The V and J ends lost 2 bases and 5 bases, in that order; junction bases with no gene match: 3. In DNA form, the CDR3 reads TGCGCCAGCAGCTTACTACAGGGGGACAATGAGCAGTTCTTC. It specifies CASSLLQGDNEQFF.

A few counts support this clone. The rearrangement uses TRBV7-6 and TRBJ1-1; TRBD1 is a possible D gene (6 bases). The V gene lost 3 bases and the J gene lost 0 bases, with 11 bases spanning the gap. The CDR3 contains 15 residues. Germline V gives CDR1 SGHVS, CDR2 FNYEAQ. CDR3 bases: TGTGCCAGCAGCTTCTCCAGGGGTGTGAACACTGAAGCTTTCTTT. Encoded protein: CASSFSRGVNTEAFF.

The genes are TRBV28 and TRBJ1-4; 7 bases agree with TRBD1. V shed 7 bases and J 4 bases; nucleotides not matched to a gene: 6. CDR1 and CDR2 from the germline V gene are MDHEN and SYDVKM. The length of the CDR3 is 14 residues. The CDR3 is CASTIQGVNEKLFF. The CDR3 nucleotides are TGTGCCAGCACCATTCAGGGGGTTAATGAAAAACTGTTTTTT.